The 26 T cell receptor beta chains below come from one sample, sequenced in a study of blood T cell repertoires in COVID-19. Generated by immunoSEQ multiplex PCR, the TCRdb table keeps only in-frame clones and is missing some. The sample carries over 200,000 clones, roughly 90% recorded once. The sample consisted of peripheral blood. The origin of the receptors is a man aged 40-50 years with active or convalescent COVID-19.

The chain uses TRBV5-1 and TRBJ1-1; D may be TRBD1 (5 bases). Germline V lookup: CDR1 SGHRS, CDR2 YFSETQ. Between the trimmed V and J ends, which lost 7 bases and 1 base, there was a span of 8 bases. The CDR3 sequence is 12 residues long. The CDR3 DNA reads as TGCGCCAGCTGGACATCGAACACTGAAGCTTTCTTT. Protein: CASWTSNTEAFF.

The genes are TRBV7-9 and TRBJ2-5; no reliable D call. With 2 bases removed from V and 1 base from J, the gap between germline ends came to 5 bases. The CDR3 extends over 13 amino acids. Germline V gene sequence: CDR1 SEHNR, CDR2 FQNEAQ (reference sequence). CDR3 nucleotides: TGTGCCAGCAGCTTATACATCCAAGAGACCCAGTACTTC. Protein: CASSLYIQETQYF.

The chain carries TRBV24-1 and TRBJ2-7; TRBD2 is a possible D gene (5 bases). The CDR3 consists of 14 residues. Germline CDR1 is KGHDR and CDR2 is SFDVKD. Between the trimmed V and J ends, which lost 4 bases and 5 bases, there was a span of 14 bases. The CDR3 sequence is CATSDHGMSDEQYF. The CDR3 DNA reads TGTGCCACCAGTGACCACGGGATGTCGGACGAGCAGTACTTC.

The V call is TRBV27, the J call TRBJ2-7, with D perhaps TRBD1 (6 bases). The CDR3 contains 12 residues. The V and J ends lost 4 bases and 2 bases respectively, with 6 bases between them. The germline V gene encodes CDR1 MNHEY and CDR2 SMNVEV (reference sequence). The CDR3 nucleotides read TGTGCCAGCAGTTGGGACACCTACGAGCAGTACTTC. It is translated as CASSWDTYEQYF.

V and J are TRBV3-1 (or the pseudogene TRBV3-2) and TRBJ1-1; 7 positions match TRBD1. Losses at the gene ends were 4 bases for V and 1 base for J; bases not matched to a gene: 9. CDR1 LGHDT and CDR2 YNNKEL come from the germline V gene (reference sequence). The CDR3 is 16 amino acids. CDR3 region: CASSRPPTGRNTEAFF. The CDR3 bases are TGTGCCAGCAGCCGACCACCGACAGGGAGGAACACTGAAGCTTTCTTT.

This rearrangement joins TRBV4-1 to TRBJ2-7, with TRBD2 matching over 8 bases. Germline V gene sequence: CDR1 MGHRA, CDR2 YSYEKL. CDR3 length: 15 residues. The V segment lost 1 base and the J segment 4 bases; nucleotides outside the gene matches: 6. The chain's CDR3 is CASSQGGSGKYEQYF. CDR3 nucleotide sequence: TGCGCCAGCAGCCAAGGCGGTAGCGGGAAATACGAGCAGTACTTC.

This clone was observed a single time. V and J are TRBV23-1 and TRBJ1-4, with D possibly being TRBD1 (6 bases). TRBV23-1 is an ORF for which the function is uncertain. The CDR3 sequence is 18 residues long. V was cut by 2 bases and J by 7 bases, with 23 bases left in between. The CDR3 protein is CASSQTGGHRFVGEKLFF. CDR3 coding DNA: TGCGCCAGCAGTCAAACGGGGGGACACAGGTTTGTGGGTGAAAAACTGTTTTTT.

This clone has a single count. The chain links TRBV3-1 (or the pseudogene TRBV3-2) to TRBJ2-7; 8 nucleotides agree with TRBD2. Germline V gives CDR1 LGHDT, CDR2 YNNKEL (reference sequence). V dropped 4 bases and J dropped 3; count of bases not matched to a gene: 11. There are 16 residues in the CDR3. The CDR3 nucleotides are TGTGCCAGCAGCCCCCTCGTGTTAGCGGGGATCTACGAGCAGTACTTC. Amino acids: CASSPLVLAGIYEQYF.

This chain joins TRBV9 and TRBJ1-1, with D possibly being TRBD1 (5 bases). This CDR3 comprises 14 residues. Germline V gene sequence: CDR1 SGDLS, CDR2 YYNGEE. Trimming shortened V by 7 bases and J by 5 bases, and 18 bases separated the two germline ends. This chain's CDR3 is CASDGGPGRTEAFF. CDR3 in DNA: TGTGCCAGCGACGGGGGTCCGGGCCGGACTGAAGCTTTCTTT.

The rearrangement joins TRBV15 to TRBJ2-1; 9 bases map to TRBD2. The length of the CDR3 is 19 residues. Trimming removed 0 bases from V and 6 bases from J; junction bases left unmatched: 15. CDR1 and CDR2 (germline): LNHNV, YYDKDF (reference sequence). CDR3 loop: CATSRDGRARGGRFNEQFF. CDR3 nucleotide sequence: TGTGCCACCAGCAGAGACGGGAGGGCGCGGGGGGGCCGGTTCAATGAGCAGTTCTTC. Together with reference TRBV15 and TRBJ2-1, the CDR3 gives the full variable domain: DAMVIQNPRYQVTQFGKPVTLSCSQTLNHNVMYWYQQKSSQAPKLLFHYYDKDFNNEADTPDNFQSRRPNTSFCFLDIRSPGLGDTAMYLCATSRDGRARGGRFNEQFFGPGTRLTVL.

The chain is built from TRBV7-6 and TRBJ1-3; maybe TRBD1 (6 bases). The CDR3 totals 15 residues. CDR1 and CDR2 from the germline V gene are SGHVS and FNYEAQ. V was pared by 4 bases and J by 1 base, with 11 bases between. The chain's CDR3 is CASSSDRLSGNTIYF. DNA of the CDR3: TGTGCCAGCAGCTCGGACAGACTTTCTGGAAACACCATATATTTT.

This chain joins TRBV5-6 and TRBJ1-4; D is unclear. The CDR3 is 15 residues long. Trimming shortened V by 2 bases and J by 0 bases, and 8 bases separated the two germline ends. CDR1 is SGHDT and CDR2 is YYEEEE in the germline V gene. CDR3 sequence reads: CASSLDFATNEKLFF. The CDR3 nucleotides read TGTGCCAGCAGCTTAGACTTTGCAACTAATGAAAAACTGTTTTTT.

The chain couples TRBV14 to TRBJ1-1; possible D gene TRBD1, 6 bases. The germline V and J ends were trimmed by 5 bases and 1 base, with 11 bases remaining between them. From germline, CDR1 is SGHDN and CDR2 FVKESK. The CDR3 contains 14 residues. The CDR3 sequence: CASSKNRENTEAFF. CDR3 in DNA: TGTGCCAGCAGCAAAAACAGGGAGAACACTGAAGCTTTCTTT.

The chain joins TRBV5-1 to TRBJ1-1; tentatively, D is TRBD1 (5 bases). Germline-derived CDR1 and CDR2 are SGHRS and YFSETQ. The CDR3 spans 15 residues. V dropped 0 bases and J dropped 5 bases, with 14 bases sitting between them. CDR3 DNA: TGCGCCAGCAGCTTGGGGGGATACCAGGGAACTGAAGCTTTCTTT. Translation gives CASSLGGYQGTEAFF.

The chain uses TRBV28 and TRBJ2-5; D may be TRBD2 (6 bases). Germline values: CDR1 MDHEN, CDR2 SYDVKM. The CDR3 loop spans 13 amino acids. V was pared by 6 bases and J by 5 bases, with 13 bases between. The chain's CDR3 is CASSPAGRETQYF. DNA of the CDR3: TGTGCCAGCAGCCCTGCGGGGAGGGAGACCCAGTACTTC.

The genes are TRBV5-1 and TRBJ2-1; TRBD1 might be the D (6 bases). Trimming stripped 4 bases from V and 2 bases from J, with 13 bases between. From germline, CDR1 is SGHRS and CDR2 YFSETQ. The CDR3 spans 15 residues. The CDR3 region is CASSLSQGTYNEQFF. The CDR3, as DNA: TGCGCCAGCAGCCTATCACAGGGAACCTACAATGAGCAGTTCTTC. Complete variable domain (other parts from reference TRBV5-1 and TRBJ2-1): KAGVTQTPRYLIKTRGQQVTLSCSPISGHRSVSWYQQTPGQGLQFLFEYFSETQRNKGNFPGRFSGRQFSNSRSEMNVSTLELGDSALYLCASSLSQGTYNEQFFGPGTRLTVL.

This clone was seen a few times. The rearrangement joins TRBV27 to TRBJ1-1; the D gene is possibly TRBD1 (6 bases). CDR1 MNHEY and CDR2 SMNVEV come from the germline V gene (reference sequence). The CDR3 length is 15 residues. Trimming cost V 0 bases and J 2 bases, with 10 bases left between them. CDR3 bases: TGTGCCAGCAGTTTATCGAACAGGGCTAACACTGAAGCTTTCTTT. Its translation is CASSLSNRANTEAFF.

The chain is built from TRBV7-3 and TRBJ1-1; 9 bases are a match to TRBD1. Looked up from germline, CDR1 is SGHTA and CDR2 is FQGTGA. V trimming: 4 bases; J trimming: 4 bases; junction bases outside the gene matches: 7. The CDR3 contains 15 residues. The DNA of the CDR3 is TGTGCCAGCAGCTCCACAGGGGGCAGGAGCACTGAAGCTTTCTTT. Protein: CASSSTGGRSTEAFF.

The chain recombines TRBV6-5 with TRBJ2-7; 9 bases are a match to TRBD1. V dropped 4 bases and J dropped 3; count of bases not matched to a gene: 7. The germline gives CDR1 MNHEY, CDR2 SVGAGI. The CDR3 length is 15 residues. The CDR3 region has the DNA TGTGCCAGCAGTTCTCGAGGGGACAGGGTCTACGAGCAGTACTTC. The encoded protein is CASSSRGDRVYEQYF.

This clone turned up a few times. This chain uses TRBV28 with TRBJ1-1, with D unresolved. Germline CDR1 reads MDHEN; CDR2 reads SYDVKM. The CDR3 loop spans 14 amino acids. V gave up 2 bases and J gave up 1 base, with 8 bases separating them. CDR3: CASSLIQRNTEAFF. CDR3 nucleotide sequence: TGTGCCAGCAGTTTAATACAGAGGAACACTGAAGCTTTCTTT.

The V and J genes are TRBV7-3 and TRBJ1-1; D call uncertain. Germline V CDR1 and CDR2: SGHTA, FQGTGA. This CDR3 is built from 14 residues. V was cut by 1 base and J by 2 bases, with 8 bases left in between. The DNA of the CDR3 is TGTGCCAGCAGCTTAAATTCCGGTAACACTGAAGCTTTCTTT. Its protein product is CASSLNSGNTEAFF.

V usage is TRBV4-2 and J usage is TRBJ2-7, with D unresolved. Germline CDR1 and CDR2: LGHNA and YNFKEQ. V was cut by 4 bases and J by 1 base, with 14 bases left in between. This CDR3 has 15 residues. CDR3 sequence: CASSLEARLSYEQYF. CDR3 coding DNA: TGTGCCAGCAGCCTTGAAGCCAGACTTTCCTACGAGCAGTACTTC.

This clone has a count of ten or more. The CDR3 is CSAPKSNEQYF. The CDR3 region has the DNA TGCAGTGCTCCCAAGTCTAACGAGCAGTACTTC. The V gene is TRBV20-1, the J gene TRBJ2-7, with no clear D. Germline V gene lookup returns CDR1 DFQATT and CDR2 SNEGSKA (reference sequence). This CDR3 has 11 residues. Trimming shortened V by 5 bases and J by 5 bases, and 10 bases separated the two germline ends.

This rearrangement joins TRBV2 to TRBJ2-3, with a possible D match to TRBD2 (6 bases). The CDR3 contains 12 residues. The V and J ends lost 4 bases and 4 bases respectively, with 6 bases between them. Germline CDR1 SNHLY, CDR2 FYNNEI. CDR3 coding DNA: TGTGCCAGCAGTGCGGGAGCAGATACGCAGTATTTT. It translates to CASSAGADTQYF.

The chain has TRBV29-1 and TRBJ2-2; no definite D call. The CDR3 has 13 residues. Deletions cut 2 bases from V and 7 bases from J, with 11 bases between. Germline V gene sequence: CDR1 SQVTM, CDR2 ANQGSEA. DNA for the CDR3: TGCAGCGTTGAACCACGTCTAAGCGGGGAGCTGTTTTTT. This translates into CSVEPRLSGELFF.

The CDR3 nucleotides are TGTGCCAGCAGGGAGGCCAGGCTCGAAGAGACCCAGTACTTC. Its translation is CASREARLEETQYF. The V gene is TRBV6-5, the J gene TRBJ2-5; TRBD2 is a possible D gene (5 bases). The germline CDR1 and CDR2 sequences are MNHEY and SVGAGI. There are 14 residues in the CDR3. Trimming left V 6 bases short and J 3 bases short, with 14 bases between.